Presented here are 24 T cell receptor beta chains from one specimen sequenced in a study of T-cell reconstitution after alpha-beta-depleted transplantation in children. Unique molecular identifiers were incorporated when the TCRbeta library was constructed. TCRdb called the PCR reads again in MiXCR, with one record for every CDR3 protein. The sample includes fewer than 750,000 distinct CDR3 sequences, 25% to 30% of them seen just once. The specimen comprised PBMCs, sampled before TCRalphabeta/CD19-depleted stem cell transplant. Source of these receptors: a boy in the first two years of life with Wiskott-Aldrich syndrome, due to receive a stem cell transplant.

The chain has TRBV4-2 and TRBJ1-6; the match to TRBD1 covers 8 bases. J was trimmed by 9 bases and V by 3 bases; bases with no gene match: 7. In germline, CDR1 is LGHNA, CDR2 YNFKEQ. The CDR3 sequence is 15 residues long. This CDR3 reads CASSHLDREASPLHF. The CDR3 region has the DNA TGTGCCAGCAGCCATTTGGACAGGGAGGCTTCACCCCTCCACTTT.

This clonotype was observed a few times. The V gene is TRBV24-1, the J gene TRBJ2-1, with 7 bases matching TRBD2. The germline V gene has CDR1 KGHDR and CDR2 SFDVKD. The V gene end was trimmed by 8 bases and the J gene end by 7 bases; junction bases not matched to a gene: 10. There are 14 residues in the CDR3. The CDR3 loop reads CATTSGTSGNEQFF. The CDR3 DNA reads TGTGCCACCACAAGCGGGACCTCTGGGAATGAGCAGTTCTTC.

V and J are TRBV5-1 and TRBJ1-6, with 7 bases aligning to TRBD1. Trimming at V came to 0 bases and at J to 10 bases, leaving 7 bases not matched to a gene. Germline V lookup: CDR1 SGHRS, CDR2 YFSETQ. The CDR3 consists of 15 residues. The CDR3 protein is CASSLGPGQPSPLHF. The CDR3 DNA reads TGCGCCAGCAGCTTGGGACCGGGACAGCCATCACCCCTCCACTTT.

The V gene is TRBV30, the J gene TRBJ2-2; no clear D gene. The CDR3 sequence is 13 residues long. V lost 2 bases, J lost 5 bases, and 9 bases lay in between. The germline V gene encodes CDR1 GTSNPN and CDR2 SVGIG (reference sequence). The CDR3 sequence: CAWSLKGTGELFF. The CDR3, as DNA: TGTGCCTGGAGTCTTAAGGGAACCGGGGAGCTGTTTTTT. Full variable domain (missing parts from reference TRBV30 and TRBJ2-2): SQTIHQWPATLVQPVGSPLSLECTVEGTSNPNLYWYRQAAGRGLQLLFYSVGIGQISSEVPQNLSASRPQDRQFILSSKKLLLSDSGFYLCAWSLKGTGELFFGEGSRLTVL.

This clonotype was observed a few times. The chain has TRBV7-9 and TRBJ2-7; D is tentatively TRBD1 or TRBD2 (5 bases each). Deletions cut 1 base from V and 5 bases from J, with 15 bases between. CDR3 length: 15 residues. Germline V CDR1 and CDR2: SEHNR, FQNEAQ (reference sequence). CDR3 loop: CASSLVGGEVNEQYF. CDR3 nucleotides: TGTGCCAGCAGCTTAGTTGGGGGAGAAGTGAACGAGCAGTACTTC.

V and J are TRBV5-1 and TRBJ2-2, with TRBD1 matching 8 bases. Germline CDR1 is SGHRS and CDR2 is YFSETQ. The CDR3 is made up of 15 amino acids. V shed 0 bases and J 8 bases; nucleotides not matched to a gene: 6. The CDR3 loop is CASSLGQGTSGELFF. The CDR3 DNA reads TGCGCCAGCAGCTTGGGACAGGGGACTTCTGGGGAGCTGTTTTTT. The whole variable domain, remainder taken from reference TRBV5-1 and TRBJ2-2, is KAGVTQTPRYLIKTRGQQVTLSCSPISGHRSVSWYQQTPGQGLQFLFEYFSETQRNKGNFPGRFSGRQFSNSRSEMNVSTLELGDSALYLCASSLGQGTSGELFFGEGSRLTVL.

This clonotype came up a few times. This chain's CDR3 is CASSQTKDRGFYEQYF. As DNA, the CDR3 is TGCGCCAGCAGCCAAACCAAGGACAGGGGCTTCTACGAGCAGTACTTC. The V call is TRBV5-1, the J call TRBJ2-7; TRBD1 matches 9 bases. V lost 4 bases, J lost 3 bases, and 11 bases stayed unmatched. Germline values: CDR1 SGHRS, CDR2 YFSETQ. The length of the CDR3 is 16 residues. Based on the CDR3 plus reference TRBV5-1 and TRBJ2-7, the full variable domain is KAGVTQTPRYLIKTRGQQVTLSCSPISGHRSVSWYQQTPGQGLQFLFEYFSETQRNKGNFPGRFSGRQFSNSRSEMNVSTLELGDSALYLCASSQTKDRGFYEQYFGPGTRLTVT.

This clonotype was counted only a few times. V usage is TRBV20-1 and J usage is TRBJ2-7, with D possibly matching TRBD1 (5 bases). CDR1 DFQATT and CDR2 SNEGSKA come from the germline V gene (reference sequence). V shed 3 bases and J shed 6 bases, with 15 bases lying between them. The CDR3 is made up of 13 amino acids. For the CDR3, the DNA is TGCAGTGCTAGCCCCAAGGGGCCTACCGAGCAGTACTTC. Its translation: CSASPKGPTEQYF.

The chain joins TRBV4-1 to TRBJ2-2; the match to TRBD1 covers 8 bases. With V trimmed by 1 base and J by 7 bases, 11 bases remained unmatched. The CDR3 totals 17 residues. Germline-derived CDR1 and CDR2 are MGHRA and YSYEKL. CDR3 residues: CASSQGGWTGFVGELFF. The CDR3 nucleotides are TGCGCCAGCAGCCAAGGTGGCTGGACAGGGTTCGTCGGGGAGCTGTTTTTT.

V gene TRBV5-1 combines with J gene TRBJ2-1, with 7 bases that match TRBD2. Trimming at V came to 5 bases and at J to 6 bases, leaving 11 bases not matched to a gene. Germline-derived CDR1 and CDR2 are SGHRS and YFSETQ. This CDR3 region has 15 residues. The CDR3 sequence is CASRPAVAGFNEQFF. Written as DNA, the CDR3 is TGCGCCAGCAGGCCCGCGGTAGCGGGTTTCAATGAGCAGTTCTTC.

This clonotype was counted only a few times. The chain carries TRBV7-9 and TRBJ2-3, with D unclear. V gave up 4 bases and J gave up 0 bases, with 8 bases separating them. This CDR3 contains 14 residues. The germline V gene encodes CDR1 SEHNR and CDR2 FQNEAQ (reference sequence). CDR3 in DNA: TGTGCCAGCAGCTGGCGTCCTAGCACAGATACGCAGTATTTT. Its translation is CASSWRPSTDTQYF.

This rearrangement joins TRBV4-2 to TRBJ2-1; 10 bases align to TRBD2. CDR3 length: 16 residues. J was trimmed by 1 base and V by 3 bases; bases with no gene match: 3. CDR1 is LGHNA and CDR2 is YNFKEQ in the germline V gene. In nucleotides, the CDR3 is TGTGCCAGCAGCCACCGTAGCGGGAGGTCCTACAATGAGCAGTTCTTC. Residues: CASSHRSGRSYNEQFF.

This clonotype was seen a few times. This rearrangement joins TRBV20-1 to TRBJ2-3; 12 bases are shared with TRBD2. CDR1 is DFQATT, CDR2 SNEGSKA, per germline (reference sequence). Unmatched junction bases numbered 5, after V lost 3 bases and J lost 4 bases. The CDR3 is 15 residues long. This CDR3 reads CSARTSGRFADTQYF. CDR3 bases: TGCAGTGCTAGGACTAGCGGGAGATTCGCAGATACGCAGTATTTT.

This clonotype has just one count. This rearrangement joins TRBV11-2 to TRBJ2-1; tentatively, D is TRBD1 (5 bases). CDR3 length: 15 residues. Trimming stripped 5 bases from V and 9 bases from J, with 20 bases between. Germline V gene sequence: CDR1 SGHAT, CDR2 FQNNGV. CDR3 sequence reads: CASSGQLGKGSEQFF. The CDR3 nucleotides are TGTGCCAGCAGCGGACAACTGGGGAAGGGATCTGAGCAGTTCTTC.

V is TRBV5-1 and J is TRBJ2-5; 12 bases line up with TRBD2. Trimming removed 3 bases from V and 4 bases from J; junction bases left unmatched: 7. The CDR3 is 16 residues long. Germline CDR1 reads SGHRS; CDR2 reads YFSETQ. The CDR3 spells CASSSWRTSGTETQYF. The CDR3 DNA is TGCGCCAGCAGCTCATGGCGGACTAGCGGGACAGAGACCCAGTACTTC.

The J gene is TRBJ2-2, the V gene TRBV7-9; D not resolved. From germline, CDR1 is SEHNR and CDR2 FQNEAQ (reference sequence). The CDR3 extends over 16 amino acids. V lost 1 base and J lost 0, with 9 bases in between. Here the CDR3 DNA reads TGTGCCAGCAGCTTAGAAGACCGGGCGAACACCGGGGAGCTGTTTTTT. Its translation: CASSLEDRANTGELFF.

The gene calls are TRBV29-1 and TRBJ2-7; the D is unclear. The CDR3 runs to 13 residues. Germline V gene data show CDR1 as SQVTM and CDR2 as ANQGSEA. V was cut by 6 bases and J by 4 bases, with 16 bases left in between. This CDR3 is CSVRNGPKYEQYF. In nucleotides, the CDR3 is TGCAGCGTCCGGAATGGACCGAAGTACGAGCAGTACTTC.

This clonotype was picked up one time. This rearrangement joins TRBV10-3 to TRBJ2-5; 7 nucleotides match TRBD2. The CDR3 is 12 amino acids. The germline V gene has CDR1 ENHRY and CDR2 SYGVKD. V shed 8 bases and J 4 bases; nucleotides not matched to a gene: 4. CDR3 residues: CAIAGDAETQYF. The CDR3 nucleotides read TGTGCCATCGCGGGGGATGCAGAGACCCAGTACTTC.

This clonotype was found a few times. The V and J genes are TRBV6-2 or TRBV6-3 and TRBJ1-4; 9 bases agree with TRBD1. The junction had 19 bases not matched to a gene; V was cut back by 0 bases and J by 5 bases. Germline values: CDR1 MNHEY, CDR2 SVGEGT. The CDR3 totals 21 residues. DNA of the CDR3: TGTGCCAGCAGTTACTCTACAAGATTAGACAGGGGGGGGCTCATAAATGAAAAACTGTTTTTT. This codes for CASSYSTRLDRGGLINEKLFF.

This sequence joins TRBV20-1 and TRBJ2-7; 12 positions agree with TRBD2. The CDR3 is 14 residues long. With V trimmed by 3 bases and J by 5 bases, 5 bases remained unmatched. Germline assignment: CDR1 DFQATT and CDR2 SNEGSKA (reference sequence). DNA of the CDR3: TGCAGTGCTAGTATCGGGACTAGCGGGCACGAGCAGTACTTC. It encodes CSASIGTSGHEQYF.

The CDR3 loop is CAIKQTGGRTNTEAFF. The CDR3 nucleotides read TGTGCCATCAAACAAACAGGGGGCCGGACGAACACTGAAGCTTTCTTT. The genes are TRBV10-3 and TRBJ1-1, with 9 bases that match TRBD1. Germline V CDR1 and CDR2: ENHRY, SYGVKD. The length of the CDR3 is 16 residues. V was pared by 7 bases and J by 1 base, with 10 bases of the junction left unmatched.

This clonotype was seen more than once but under ten times. The chain recombines TRBV15 with TRBJ1-5, with TRBD1 matching 7 bases. The germline V gene encodes CDR1 LNHNV and CDR2 YYDKDF (reference sequence). After removal of 5 bases from V and 5 bases from J, the junction contained 6 bases not matched to a gene. The CDR3 covers 14 residues. The CDR3 DNA reads as TGTGCCACCAGCCTCGACAGGGTTCATCAGCCCCAGCATTTT. Amino acids: CATSLDRVHQPQHF.

This clonotype has just a few counts. The CDR3 bases are TGCAGCGTTCGTCTAACGGTCACAGATACGCAGTATTTT. Amino acid sequence: CSVRLTVTDTQYF. The rearrangement links TRBV29-1 to TRBJ2-3; no definite D call. The germline gives CDR1 SQVTM, CDR2 ANQGSEA. The ends were cut back, 5 bases at V and 2 bases at J, with 11 bases in the middle. The CDR3 loop spans 13 amino acids.

The sample holds a few counts of this clonotype. The chain combines TRBV5-1 with TRBJ1-5, with D unclear. CDR3 length equals 13 residues. V gave up 1 base and J gave up 3 bases, with 5 bases separating them. The germline CDR1 and CDR2 sequences are SGHRS and YFSETQ. The CDR3 nucleotides read TGCGCCAGCAGCTTGAATGCCAATCAGCCCCAGCATTTT. It encodes CASSLNANQPQHF.